This T cell receptor (beta chain) was observed in a study of blood T cell repertoires in COVID-19. Looking at the study overall: Sample material is recorded as cDNA or gDNA derived from T cells, B-cell-depleted T cells, or PBMCs.

Germline CDR1 is MNHNS and CDR2 is SASEGT. Trimming pared 0 bases from V and 8 bases from J, leaving 10 bases between. This CDR3 has 13 amino acids. In the source study's methods: It was from reference gene primer amplification that nucleated cell counts were estimated. Sequenced by immunoSEQ multiplex PCR; TCRdb stores in-frame clones only, minus some. The V and J calls and clone size are taken from that table; D and trimming were inferred from the DNA. This table holds some 300,000 clones, roughly 89% found once. This clone was counted once. Clinical history reported by participants formed the basis on which cohorts were assigned.

The receptor's source is a woman aged 45-65 years who had been exposed to COVID-19. Sequenced material: PBMCs or T cells enriched from blood (not recorded which). The chain has TRBV6-1 and TRBJ1-2; D not resolved. Here the CDR3 reads CASSEAGEGGYTF. In DNA, the CDR3 is TGTGCCAGCAGTGAAGCGGGCGAGGGAGGCTACACCTTC.